The 21 T cell receptor beta chains reported below all come from one sample, sequenced in a study of blood T cell repertoires in COVID-19. Some clones are missing from TCRdb's copy, which holds only in-frame ones; the method was immunoSEQ multiplex PCR. Of roughly 260,000 clones in the sample, 87% are singletons; the top ten hold about 6%. Sequencing was carried out using PBMCs or T cells enriched from blood (not recorded which). These receptors came from a woman aged 25 to 39 with acute COVID-19.

The J gene is TRBJ2-7, the V gene TRBV27; TRBD1 matches at 7 bases. Trimming took 3 bases from V and 3 from J; bases not matched to a gene: 5. The germline V gene has CDR1 MNHEY and CDR2 SMNVEV (reference sequence). There are 14 residues in the CDR3. The DNA for the CDR3 is TGTGCCAGCAGTTTCGGGACAGATTTCTACGAGCAGTACTTC. Protein product: CASSFGTDFYEQYF.

J is TRBJ1-5 and V is TRBV7-9; TRBD1 is a possible D gene (6 bases). The V end was cut by 1 base, the J end by 3 bases, with 19 bases between. Germline V gene data show CDR1 as SEHNR and CDR2 as FQNEAQ (reference sequence). This CDR3 spans 18 amino acids. The CDR3 nucleotides read TGTGCCAGCAGCTTAGGAGGTCGAGGGGGGGCGTTCAATCAGCCCCAGCATTTT. It translates to CASSLGGRGGAFNQPQHF.

The chain joins TRBV18 to TRBJ1-3; D is uncertain. CDR1 KGHSH and CDR2 LQKENI come from the germline V gene. The CDR3 spans 13 residues. Trimming left V 5 bases short and J 0 bases short, with 5 bases between. The CDR3 region has the DNA TGTGCCAGCTCAGGGCTCTCTGGAAACACCATATATTTT. It yields the protein CASSGLSGNTIYF.

This chain joins TRBV2 and TRBJ1-2; 8 positions agree with TRBD1. CDR3 length: 12 residues. J lost 6 bases, V lost 6 bases, and 3 bases had no gene match. Germline values: CDR1 SNHLY, CDR2 FYNNEI. CDR3 sequence reads: CASRLRGHGYTF. The CDR3 nucleotides read TGTGCCAGCAGGCTCAGGGGGCATGGCTACACCTTC.

The chain carries TRBV13 and TRBJ2-7, with TRBD2 identical over 8 bases. The CDR3 extends over 17 amino acids. V shed 5 bases and J 7 bases; nucleotides not matched to a gene: 19. Germline lookup yields CDR1 PRHDT and CDR2 FYEKMQ (reference sequence). CDR3 bases: TGTGCCAGCAGCCCCCGGACTAGCCGGACTACTACGAAAGAGCAGTACTTC. Protein product: CASSPRTSRTTTKEQYF.

In nucleotides, the CDR3 is TGTGCCTGGAGACCCACAGGCGGGGGAGCTTTCTTT. Amino acids: CAWRPTGGGAFF. The chain links TRBV30 to TRBJ1-1; D might be TRBD1 (5 bases). V was pared by 3 bases and J by 10 bases, with 15 bases between. The CDR3 is 12 amino acids. Germline V gives CDR1 GTSNPN, CDR2 SVGIG (reference sequence).

V usage is TRBV11-2 and J usage is TRBJ1-2, with 8 bases lining up with TRBD1. The V and J ends lost 1 base and 14 bases, in that order; junction bases with no gene match: 15. Looked up from germline, CDR1 is SGHAT and CDR2 is FQNNGV. This CDR3 region has 15 residues. CDR3 residues: CASSLGSGQGRPGTF. The CDR3 bases are TGTGCCAGCAGCTTAGGAAGCGGACAGGGACGGCCGGGGACCTTC.

The chain employs TRBV6-1 and TRBJ1-2, with a tentative D call TRBD1 (6 bases). The CDR3 loop spans 15 amino acids. V was shortened by 3 bases and J by 4 bases, with 15 bases between the two germline ends. Looked up from germline, CDR1 is MNHNS and CDR2 is SASEGT. The CDR3 sequence: CASSEEQGRRYGYTF. In nucleotides, the CDR3 is TGTGCCAGCAGTGAGGAACAGGGCCGTCGCTATGGCTACACCTTC.

The V call is TRBV6-1, the J call TRBJ1-4; no clear D. The germline V and J ends were trimmed by 0 bases and 4 bases, with 9 bases remaining between them. The length of the CDR3 is 15 residues. Germline lookup yields CDR1 MNHNS and CDR2 SASEGT. As DNA, the CDR3 is TGTGCCAGCAGTGAAGCGGCAGAGGGTAATGAAAAACTGTTTTTT. Translation gives CASSEAAEGNEKLFF.

V and J are TRBV10-2 and TRBJ2-7; D may be TRBD1 (6 bases). Looked up from germline, CDR1 is WSHSY and CDR2 is SAAADI. The CDR3 sequence is 14 residues long. Trimming pared 7 bases from V and 0 bases from J, leaving 13 bases between. The chain's CDR3 is CASMRGTYSYEQYF. In DNA, the CDR3 is TGCGCCAGCATGAGGGGGACCTACTCCTACGAGCAGTACTTC.

This chain joins TRBV7-3 and TRBJ2-5; 14 bases are a match to TRBD2. CDR1 is SGHTA, CDR2 FQGTGA, per germline. Trimming took 5 bases from V and 1 from J; bases not matched to a gene: 15. The CDR3 sequence is 20 residues long. The CDR3 sequence is CASSPHSGTSGGRAQETQYF. The CDR3, as DNA: TGTGCCAGCAGCCCCCACTCCGGGACTAGCGGGGGTAGGGCCCAAGAGACCCAGTACTTC.

The gene calls are TRBV6-5 and TRBJ1-6; D gene uncertain. The ends were cut back, 6 bases at V and 4 bases at J, with 4 bases in the middle. This CDR3 is built from 12 residues. Germline V gives CDR1 MNHEY, CDR2 SVGAGI. CDR3 nucleotide sequence: TGTGCCAGCAGAGAGTATAATTCACCCCTCCACTTT. Protein sequence: CASREYNSPLHF.

The chain couples TRBV5-4 to TRBJ2-1; TRBD1 might be the D (5 bases). The germline V gene encodes CDR1 SGHNT and CDR2 YYREEE (reference sequence). Trimming pared 4 bases from V and 0 bases from J, leaving 8 bases between. This CDR3 region has 14 residues. The CDR3 coding sequence is TGTGCCAGCAGCCGAGACAGCTCCTACAATGAGCAGTTCTTC. Translated: CASSRDSSYNEQFF.

This clone was counted a few times. J is TRBJ1-2 and V is TRBV6-5; D gene uncertain. The V and J ends lost 4 bases and 4 bases respectively, with 4 bases between them. This CDR3 spans 11 amino acids. Germline CDR1 reads MNHEY; CDR2 reads SVGAGI. CDR3 in amino acids: CASSSGYGYTF. The CDR3, as DNA: TGTGCCAGCAGTTCGGGCTATGGCTACACCTTC.

The chain couples TRBV25-1 to TRBJ1-6, with TRBD1 as a possible D gene (6 bases). Germline CDR1 MGHDK, CDR2 SYGVNS. This CDR3 has 12 amino acids. The V gene lost 1 base and the J gene lost 11 bases, with 6 bases spanning the gap. CDR3 amino acids: CASSESGAPLHF. The CDR3 nucleotides are TGTGCCAGCAGTGAATCAGGGGCACCCCTCCACTTT.

The rearrangement joins TRBV28 to TRBJ1-6; D might be TRBD1 (5 bases). Germline loops: CDR1 MDHEN, CDR2 SYDVKM. V lost 6 bases and J lost 4, with 13 bases in between. The CDR3 extends over 15 amino acids. CDR3 bases: TGTGCCAGCAGAGAGGGACTGTATTATAATTCACCCCTCCACTTT. This codes for CASREGLYYNSPLHF.

The chain carries TRBV7-2 and TRBJ2-4, with 7 nucleotides matching TRBD2. The V and J ends lost 1 base and 8 bases, in that order; junction bases with no gene match: 11. This CDR3 has 16 amino acids. Germline assignment: CDR1 SGHTA and CDR2 FQGNSA. In DNA form, the CDR3 reads TGTGCCAGCAGCTTAGGCCGGAGCGGGGCGGGGGACATTCAGTACTTC. This gives the protein CASSLGRSGAGDIQYF.

This chain uses TRBV3-1 (or the pseudogene TRBV3-2) with TRBJ2-3; 10 nucleotides line up with TRBD2. V trimming: 0 bases; J trimming: 6 bases; junction bases outside the gene matches: 12. This CDR3 is built from 18 residues. In germline, CDR1 is LGHDT, CDR2 YNNKEL (reference sequence). The CDR3 is CASSQDPLAGVLPDTQYF. CDR3 coding DNA: TGTGCCAGCAGCCAAGACCCTCTAGCGGGAGTTTTACCGGATACGCAGTATTTT.

This clone was detected once. The rearrangement links TRBV4-2 to TRBJ2-7; 10 bases line up with TRBD2. The length of the CDR3 is 16 residues. Germline CDR1 and CDR2: LGHNA and YNFKEQ. The ends lost 2 bases at V and 2 bases at J; junction bases unmatched: 6. The CDR3 DNA sequence: TGTGCCAGCAGCCAAAAAGTAGCGGGGGGAACCTACGAGCAGTACTTC. It translates to CASSQKVAGGTYEQYF.

The chain is built from TRBV28 and TRBJ1-1, with a tentative D call TRBD1 (5 bases). The CDR3 covers 18 residues. The V gene lost 3 bases and the J gene lost 4 bases, with 24 bases spanning the gap. CDR1 and CDR2 from the germline V gene are MDHEN and SYDVKM. The CDR3 bases are TGTGCCAGCAGTTTCCTCGGGGGGGGAAGACCGTCCCCCACTGAAGCTTTCTTT. Its translation: CASSFLGGGRPSPTEAFF.

This sequence joins TRBV5-6 and TRBJ1-3, with a tentative D call TRBD1 (6 bases). Deletions cut 3 bases from V and 4 bases from J, with 17 bases between. This CDR3 has 16 residues. CDR1 is SGHDT, CDR2 YYEEEE, per germline. The CDR3 spells CASSSALWGQGNTIYF. Written as DNA, the CDR3 is TGTGCCAGCAGCTCAGCTCTCTGGGGGCAAGGAAACACCATATATTTT. Variable domain in full (rest from reference TRBV5-6 and TRBJ1-3): DAGVTQSPTHLIKTRGQQVTLRCSPKSGHDTVSWYQQALGQGPQFIFQYYEEEERQRGNFPDRFSGHQFPNYSSELNVNALLLGDSALYLCASSSALWGQGNTIYFGEGSWLTVV.